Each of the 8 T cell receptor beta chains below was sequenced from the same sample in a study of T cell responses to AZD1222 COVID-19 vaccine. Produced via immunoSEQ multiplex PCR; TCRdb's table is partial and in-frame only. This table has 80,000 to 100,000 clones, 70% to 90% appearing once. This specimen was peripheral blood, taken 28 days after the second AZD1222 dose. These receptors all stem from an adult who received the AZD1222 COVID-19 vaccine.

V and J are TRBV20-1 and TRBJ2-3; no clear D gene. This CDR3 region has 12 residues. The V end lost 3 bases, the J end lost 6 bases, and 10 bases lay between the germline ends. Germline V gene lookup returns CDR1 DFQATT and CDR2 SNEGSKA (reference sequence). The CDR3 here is CSASGLGDTQYF. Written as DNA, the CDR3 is TGCAGTGCTAGTGGGTTGGGGGATACGCAGTATTTT.

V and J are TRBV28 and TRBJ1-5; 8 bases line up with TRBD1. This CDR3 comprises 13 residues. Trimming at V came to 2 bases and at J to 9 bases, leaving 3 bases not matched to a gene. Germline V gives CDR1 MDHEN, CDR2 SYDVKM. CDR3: CASSLTGGRPQHF. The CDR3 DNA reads TGTGCCAGCAGTTTAACAGGGGGTCGGCCCCAGCATTTT.

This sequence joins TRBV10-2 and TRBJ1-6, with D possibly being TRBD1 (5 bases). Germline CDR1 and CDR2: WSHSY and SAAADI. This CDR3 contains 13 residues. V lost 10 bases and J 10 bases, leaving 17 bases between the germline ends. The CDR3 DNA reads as TGCGCCACCACGGGGACTGCCTCCTCACCCCTCCACTTT. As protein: CATTGTASSPLHF.

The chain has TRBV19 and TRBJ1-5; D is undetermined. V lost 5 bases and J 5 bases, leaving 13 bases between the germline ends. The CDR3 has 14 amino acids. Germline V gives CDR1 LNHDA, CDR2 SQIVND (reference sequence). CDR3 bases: TGTGCCAGTAGTCAGTCCACTCCCTATCAGCCCCAGCATTTT. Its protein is CASSQSTPYQPQHF.

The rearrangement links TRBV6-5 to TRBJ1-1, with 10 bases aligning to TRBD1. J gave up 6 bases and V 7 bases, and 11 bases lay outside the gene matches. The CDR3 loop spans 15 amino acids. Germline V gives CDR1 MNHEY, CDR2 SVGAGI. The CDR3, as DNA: TGTGCCAGCACCCCTCTCCGGGACAGGGGCGCTGAAGCTTTCTTT. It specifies CASTPLRDRGAEAFF.

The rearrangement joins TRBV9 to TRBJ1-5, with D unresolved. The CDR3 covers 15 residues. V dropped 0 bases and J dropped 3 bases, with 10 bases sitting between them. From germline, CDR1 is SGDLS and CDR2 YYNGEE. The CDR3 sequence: CASSVGHGHNQPQHF. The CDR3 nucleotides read TGTGCCAGCAGCGTAGGTCACGGCCACAATCAGCCCCAGCATTTT.

As DNA, the CDR3 is TGTGCCAGCAGTCCGTCGGGCAGGGGAGGGCAAGAGACCCAGTACTTC. It is translated as CASSPSGRGGQETQYF. The V gene is TRBV28, the J gene TRBJ2-5, with D perhaps matching TRBD2 (7 bases). Trimming stripped 5 bases from V and 2 bases from J, with 18 bases between. The CDR3 loop spans 16 amino acids. Germline V gene data show CDR1 as MDHEN and CDR2 as SYDVKM.

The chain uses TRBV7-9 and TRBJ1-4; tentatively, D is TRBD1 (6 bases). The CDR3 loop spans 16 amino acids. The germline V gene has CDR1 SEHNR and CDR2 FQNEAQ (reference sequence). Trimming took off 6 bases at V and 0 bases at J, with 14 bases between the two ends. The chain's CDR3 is CASSKDSPTTNEKLFF. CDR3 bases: TGTGCCAGCAGTAAGGACAGCCCTACAACTAATGAAAAACTGTTTTTT.